The 18 T cell receptor beta chains below all came from one sample that was sequenced in a study of cytomegalovirus exposure and HLA in healthy donors. The PCR used 60 Vbeta and 13 Jbeta primers. Generated by immunoSEQ multiplex PCR, the TCRdb table keeps only in-frame clones and is missing some. The sample holds 150,000 to 200,000 clones, 70% to 75% seen once. The sequenced material came from PBMCs. The receptor set was obtained from a man younger than 35 in good health and CMV-seropositive.

This clone was counted between two and nine times. This rearrangement joins TRBV10-1 to TRBJ2-3; TRBD2 aligns across 16 bases. The CDR3 runs 18 residues. V trimming: 2 bases; J trimming: 1 base; junction bases outside the gene matches: 3. CDR1 and CDR2 from the germline V gene are WNHNN and SYGVQD (reference sequence). CDR3 region: CASSEPGLAGGGTDTQYF. CDR3 DNA: TGCGCCAGCAGTGAGCCGGGACTAGCGGGGGGGGGCACAGATACGCAGTATTTT.

This sequence joins TRBV7-9 and TRBJ2-7, with 8 bases matching TRBD2. Trimming cost V 2 bases and J 1 base; bases outside gene matches: 1. Germline V lookup: CDR1 SEHNR, CDR2 FQNEAQ (reference sequence). The CDR3 is 14 residues long. DNA for the CDR3: TGTGCCAGCAGCTTAACTAGCGGTTCCTACGAGCAGTACGTC. This encodes CASSLTSGSYEQYV.

This chain uses TRBV6-1 with TRBJ2-1; D is possibly TRBD1 (5 bases). The V end was cut by 2 bases, the J end by 8 bases, with 7 bases between. The germline V gene encodes CDR1 MNHNS and CDR2 SASEGT. CDR3 length equals 12 residues. The CDR3 spells CASSERGHEQFF. DNA of the CDR3: TGTGCCAGCAGTGAAAGGGGTCATGAGCAGTTCTTC.

In this sample, this clone turned up once. V is TRBV2 and J is TRBJ2-7, with D tentatively TRBD1 (5 bases). Between the trimmed V and J ends, which lost 7 bases and 3 bases, there was a span of 13 bases. This CDR3 comprises 13 residues. Germline CDR1 is SNHLY and CDR2 is FYNNEI. The CDR3 nucleotides read TGTGCCAGCACCGCTAGACAGTACTACGAGCAGTACGTC. This gives the protein CASTARQYYEQYV.

This chain links TRBV25-1 with TRBJ1-1; D might be TRBD1 (5 bases). This CDR3 is 12 amino acids long. CDR1 and CDR2 (germline): MGHDK, SYGVNS. The ends were cut back, 7 bases at V and 3 bases at J, with 9 bases in the middle. CDR3 loop: CASTQGHTEAFF. CDR3 sequence (DNA): TGTGCCAGCACTCAGGGCCACACTGAAGCTTTCTTT. The full variable domain, its missing parts supplied by reference TRBV25-1 and TRBJ1-1, is EADIYQTPRYLVIGTGKKITLECSQTMGHDKMYWYQQDPGMELHLIHYSYGVNSTEKGDLSSESTVSRIRTEHFPLTLESARPSHTSQYLCASTQGHTEAFFGQGTRLTVV.

V and J are TRBV6-5 and TRBJ1-1, with 8 bases fitting TRBD1. The germline V gene encodes CDR1 MNHEY and CDR2 SVGAGI. V lost 2 bases and J lost 6; bases outside the gene matches: 5. This CDR3 comprises 14 residues. CDR3 in amino acids: CASSYRTGIAEAFF. In DNA, the CDR3 is TGTGCCAGCAGTTACCGGACAGGGATCGCTGAAGCTTTCTTT.

The V and J genes are TRBV30 and TRBJ1-2, with 9 bases fitting TRBD1. Trimming took 4 bases from V and 4 from J; bases not matched to a gene: 10. CDR1 and CDR2 (germline): GTSNPN, SVGIG (reference sequence). The CDR3 sequence is 15 residues long. The CDR3 is CAWKTTGTGTYGYTF. CDR3 DNA sequence: TGTGCCTGGAAAACCACCGGGACAGGGACCTATGGCTACACCTTC.

The chain couples TRBV2 to TRBJ1-2; 8 bases line up with TRBD1. V was pared by 0 bases and J by 4 bases, with 4 bases of the junction left unmatched. Germline lookup yields CDR1 SNHLY and CDR2 FYNNEI. This CDR3 is 15 amino acids long. CDR3 in amino acids: CASSEAQGAVYGYTF. The CDR3 DNA reads as TGTGCCAGCAGTGAAGCGCAGGGGGCGGTCTATGGCTACACCTTC.

The chain carries TRBV5-6 and TRBJ1-2; 8 bases fit TRBD1. This CDR3 has 16 amino acids. Per the germline V gene, CDR1 is SGHDT and CDR2 is YYEEEE. With 4 bases clipped from V and 4 bases from J, the junction kept 12 bases outside the gene matches. The CDR3 protein is CASSPDRGRYGYGYTF. The CDR3 DNA sequence: TGTGCCAGCAGCCCAGACAGGGGCCGTTACGGCTATGGCTACACCTTC.

There are a few counts of this clone. The V gene is TRBV27, the J gene TRBJ1-2; the match to TRBD1 covers 10 bases. The CDR3 loop spans 15 amino acids. The trim removed 6 bases at V and 8 bases at J, leaving 12 bases unmatched. Looked up from germline, CDR1 is MNHEY and CDR2 is SMNVEV (reference sequence). CDR3 residues: CASSHLRDRGYGYTF. The CDR3, as DNA: TGTGCCAGCAGCCACCTCCGGGACAGGGGCTACGGCTACACCTTC.

The chain is built from TRBV5-4 and TRBJ2-1; 8 bases map to TRBD1. This CDR3 contains 14 residues. V trimming: 1 base; J trimming: 6 bases; junction bases outside the gene matches: 3. CDR1 and CDR2 from the germline V gene are SGHNT and YYREEE (reference sequence). CDR3 coding DNA: TGTGCCAGCAGCTTGATCACAGGGGGCAATGAGCAGTTCTTC. This encodes CASSLITGGNEQFF. The full variable domain, in which reference TRBV5-4 and TRBJ2-1 provide the parts outside the CDR3, is ETGVTQSPTHLIKTRGQQVTLRCSSQSGHNTVSWYQQALGQGPQFIFQYYREEENGRGNFPPRFSGLQFPNYSSELNVNALELDDSALYLCASSLITGGNEQFFGPGTRLTVL.

The genes are TRBV5-6 and TRBJ1-2; TRBD1 might be the D (5 bases). Trimming took off 6 bases at V and 3 bases at J, with 21 bases between the two ends. Germline V lookup: CDR1 SGHDT, CDR2 YYEEEE. The CDR3 contains 16 residues. CDR3 in amino acids: CASNLRSTGLDYGYTF. The CDR3 DNA reads as TGTGCCAGCAATCTACGGTCCACAGGTCTGGACTATGGCTACACCTTC.

Only a few counts were recorded for this clone. The chain recombines TRBV6-1 with TRBJ1-2; D gene uncertain. The germline CDR1 and CDR2 sequences are MNHNS and SASEGT. V gave up 0 bases and J gave up 4 bases, with 15 bases separating them. CDR3 length equals 16 residues. The CDR3 loop is CASSEASGSAGYGYTF. The CDR3 nucleotides read TGTGCCAGCAGTGAAGCCTCAGGAAGCGCGGGCTATGGCTACACCTTC.

The chain links TRBV11-2 to TRBJ2-5; D might be TRBD1 (7 bases). Germline V lookup: CDR1 SGHAT, CDR2 FQNNGV. The CDR3 length is 14 residues. With 3 bases removed from V and 3 bases from J, the gap between germline ends came to 11 bases. In nucleotides, the CDR3 is TGTGCCAGCAGCTTGGACAGGACTAAAGAGACCCAGTACTTC. Residues: CASSLDRTKETQYF.

The chain joins TRBV7-9 to TRBJ1-2, with no clear D. The germline V gene has CDR1 SEHNR and CDR2 FQNEAQ (reference sequence). There are 14 residues in the CDR3. Deletions cut 7 bases from V and 7 bases from J, with 19 bases between. CDR3 loop: CASTKGLTFGGYTF. CDR3 DNA: TGTGCCAGCACCAAAGGTTTGACTTTCGGTGGCTACACCTTC.

This clone came up once. This chain links TRBV15 with TRBJ2-3; 8 bases agree with TRBD2. Unmatched junction bases numbered 4, after V lost 6 bases and J lost 2 bases. In germline, CDR1 is LNHNV, CDR2 YYDKDF (reference sequence). The CDR3 covers 14 residues. CDR3 in amino acids: CATSLGGDTDTQYF. The CDR3 coding sequence is TGTGCCACCAGTCTCGGGGGGGACACAGATACGCAGTATTTT.

The chain links TRBV5-1 to TRBJ2-1; 16 bases agree with TRBD2. The CDR3 spans 16 residues. CDR1 is SGHRS and CDR2 is YFSETQ in the germline V gene. V lost 4 bases and J lost 7; bases outside the gene matches: 5. CDR3 sequence (DNA): TGCGCCAGCAGCCCGGGACTAGCGGGGGGGGAGAATGAGCAGTTCTTC. Residues: CASSPGLAGGENEQFF.

Details on this clone: The sample contains more than one DNA sequence encoding this CDR3. The chain links TRBV15 to TRBJ2-5; 10 bases line up with TRBD2. The CDR3 spans 16 residues. Germline CDR1 LNHNV, CDR2 YYDKDF (reference sequence). J lost 2 bases, V lost 0 bases, and 3 bases had no gene match. The CDR3 DNA sequence: TGTGCCACCAGCAGAGATCCAGCGGGAGGGCAAGAGACCCAGTACTTC. Residues: CATSRDPAGGQETQYF.